Following are 30 T cell receptor beta chains from one sample sequenced in a study of shared clonotypes between healthy human individuals. Measured with immunoSEQ multiplex PCR; TCRdb has only the in-frame clones, and not every one. The data hold 2 million to 2.5 million clones, with more than 80% observed a single time. Sequenced sample: naive CD4+ T cells from PBMCs. Subset specified: CD45RA+ positively selected. These receptors were taken from a young man in good health. Some clones in this sample may be carry-over from other donors' samples.

This clone was counted once. The chain uses TRBV19 and TRBJ1-1; D ambiguous. Trimming removed 6 bases at V and 0 bases at J, with 17 bases between. In germline, CDR1 is LNHDA, CDR2 SQIVND (reference sequence). This CDR3 is 16 amino acids long. The CDR3 DNA reads TGTGCCAGTAGGTTCCGAATGCATTCAATGAACACTGAAGCTTTCTTT. Translating it yields CASRFRMHSMNTEAFF.

Only one count was recorded for this clone. V gene TRBV13 combines with J gene TRBJ2-1, with 7 bases matching TRBD1. Germline CDR1 PRHDT, CDR2 FYEKMQ (reference sequence). Unmatched junction bases numbered 8, after V lost 0 bases and J lost 15 bases. The CDR3 is made up of 13 amino acids. The CDR3 loop reads CASSLGPEGAWFF. In nucleotides, the CDR3 is TGTGCCAGCAGCTTAGGGCCAGAGGGGGCCTGGTTCTTC.

This rearrangement joins TRBV5-1 to TRBJ2-7; D not certain. There are 15 residues in the CDR3. Germline V CDR1 and CDR2: SGHRS, YFSETQ. V was shortened by 0 bases and J by 3 bases, with 13 bases between the two germline ends. CDR3 residues: CASSLVPEDYYEQYF. DNA for the CDR3: TGCGCCAGCAGCTTGGTACCAGAAGATTACTACGAGCAGTACTTC.

The chain uses TRBV5-1 and TRBJ2-5, with TRBD1 identical over 9 bases. Germline assignment: CDR1 SGHRS and CDR2 YFSETQ. Trimming cost V 0 bases and J 5 bases; bases outside gene matches: 8. This CDR3 is 16 amino acids long. The CDR3 sequence is CASSLGGGQGLETQYF. The CDR3, as DNA: TGCGCCAGCAGCTTGGGAGGGGGACAGGGATTGGAGACCCAGTACTTC.

About this clone: This sample also contains other DNA sequences that code for the same CDR3. This chain uses TRBV5-1 with TRBJ2-5, with TRBD2 matching 7 bases. This CDR3 is 13 amino acids long. V lost 4 bases and J lost 2; bases outside the gene matches: 2. Germline CDR1 and CDR2: SGHRS and YFSETQ. The CDR3 loop reads CASSLAVQETQYF. CDR3 bases: TGCGCCAGCAGCCTAGCGGTTCAAGAGACCCAGTACTTC.

The chain couples TRBV5-4 to TRBJ2-1, with 7 bases fitting TRBD2. V lost 10 bases, J lost 6 bases, and 10 bases stayed unmatched. Germline values: CDR1 SGHNT, CDR2 YYREEE (reference sequence). This CDR3 comprises 13 residues. The CDR3 coding sequence is TGTGCCCTGGGGAGGGAGGGTCGCAATGAGCAGTTCTTC. Translated, it gives CALGREGRNEQFF.

The chain couples TRBV4-1 to TRBJ1-2; 9 bases fit TRBD1. The ends lost 1 base at V and 8 bases at J; junction bases unmatched: 11. The CDR3 contains 16 residues. CDR1 is MGHRA, CDR2 YSYEKL, per germline. The CDR3 loop is CASSQALTGGIGGYTF. The CDR3 DNA sequence: TGCGCCAGCAGCCAAGCTCTGACAGGGGGGATCGGAGGCTACACCTTC.

The chain carries TRBV5-4 and TRBJ2-7; 7 nucleotides line up with TRBD1. The CDR3 is 15 amino acids. Germline assignment: CDR1 SGHNT and CDR2 YYREEE (reference sequence). Trimming took 0 bases from V and 1 from J; bases not matched to a gene: 4. CDR3 residues: CASSLEQGSSYEQYF. The CDR3 region has the DNA TGTGCCAGCAGCTTGGAACAGGGGAGTTCCTACGAGCAGTACTTC.

The chain employs TRBV13 and TRBJ2-1; D tentatively reads TRBD1 or TRBD2 (5 bases each). CDR1 is PRHDT and CDR2 is FYEKMQ in the germline V gene (reference sequence). With 10 bases removed from V and 1 base from J, the gap between germline ends came to 8 bases. CDR3 length equals 12 residues. The CDR3 region has the DNA TGTGCCATCGGGGCTTCCTACAATGAGCAGTTCTTC. Translated: CAIGASYNEQFF.

This clone was seen a few times. The CDR3 DNA follows: TGTGCCAGCTCACCGGACGGTGGGGGCACTGAAGCTTTCTTT. This encodes CASSPDGGGTEAFF. V is TRBV18 and J is TRBJ1-1, with D perhaps matching TRBD1 (5 bases). Germline CDR1 is KGHSH and CDR2 is LQKENI. V was pared by 3 bases and J by 4 bases, with 12 bases between. The CDR3 is made up of 14 amino acids.

The genes are TRBV5-4 and TRBJ2-7; perhaps D is TRBD1 or TRBD2 (5 bases each). The CDR3 consists of 16 residues. V lost 0 bases and J 1 base, leaving 14 bases between the germline ends. Germline V lookup: CDR1 SGHNT, CDR2 YYREEE (reference sequence). The CDR3 region is CASSLGTGTGSYEQYF. The CDR3 coding sequence is TGTGCCAGCAGCTTGGGGACGGGGACGGGGTCCTACGAGCAGTACTTC.

The V gene is TRBV18, the J gene TRBJ2-2, with D unresolved. V was cut by 3 bases and J by 1 base, with 9 bases left in between. The CDR3 is 15 residues long. The germline V gene encodes CDR1 KGHSH and CDR2 LQKENI. The CDR3 region has the DNA TGTGCCAGCTCACCGCGGCAGATGAACACCGGGGAGCTGTTTTTT. This sequence encodes CASSPRQMNTGELFF.

The gene calls are TRBV10-2 and TRBJ2-7; 13 nucleotides agree with TRBD2. The CDR3 is made up of 14 amino acids. V dropped 6 bases and J dropped 3; count of bases not matched to a gene: 2. CDR1 and CDR2 (germline): WSHSY, SAAADI. The CDR3 here is CASRGLAGLYEQYF. The CDR3 DNA reads as TGCGCCAGCAGGGGACTAGCGGGACTCTACGAGCAGTACTTC.

V and J are TRBV5-1 and TRBJ2-5; D perhaps matches TRBD2 (6 bases). The CDR3 runs to 14 residues. V was cut by 2 bases and J by 3 bases, with 11 bases left in between. Germline V gene lookup returns CDR1 SGHRS and CDR2 YFSETQ. CDR3 nucleotide sequence: TGCGCCAGCAGCTTTGCGGGGCAAAAAGAGACCCAGTACTTC. This sequence encodes CASSFAGQKETQYF.

V is TRBV9 and J is TRBJ2-7, with 11 positions matching TRBD2. V dropped 0 bases and J dropped 1; count of bases not matched to a gene: 6. The germline CDR1 and CDR2 sequences are SGDLS and YYNGEE. The CDR3 contains 17 residues. The CDR3 region has the DNA TGTGCCAGCAGCGTAGTAGCGGGAGGGCCAGGGTCCTACGAGCAGTACTTC. The encoded protein is CASSVVAGGPGSYEQYF.

The chain employs TRBV15 and TRBJ2-1; tentatively, D is TRBD1 or TRBD2 (5 bases each). The germline V and J ends were trimmed by 0 bases and 3 bases, with 6 bases remaining between them. Per germline, CDR1 LNHNV and CDR2 YYDKDF (reference sequence). The CDR3 covers 14 residues. For the CDR3, the DNA is TGTGCCACCAGCAGAGATGGGGGCTACAATGAGCAGTTCTTC. Encoded protein: CATSRDGGYNEQFF.

The genes are TRBV7-8 and TRBJ2-7, with D perhaps TRBD2 (6 bases). The V end was cut by 5 bases, the J end by 9 bases, with 17 bases between. CDR3 size: 13 residues. Germline V gene sequence: CDR1 SGHVS, CDR2 FQNEAQ. The CDR3 bases are TGTGCCAGCAGCCGCGGGGCCGCGGTGGCGCAGTACTTC. This codes for CASSRGAAVAQYF.

This clone has only one observation. This rearrangement joins TRBV4-1 to TRBJ2-3, with 7 bases matching TRBD2. The germline V gene encodes CDR1 MGHRA and CDR2 YSYEKL. V was clipped by 1 base and J by 3 bases; unmatched bases: 13. This CDR3 has 18 amino acids. This CDR3 reads CASSQGWSGTPGTDTQYF. DNA for the CDR3: TGCGCCAGCAGCCAAGGCTGGAGCGGGACTCCCGGGACAGATACGCAGTATTTT.

This chain uses TRBV19 with TRBJ2-2; no firm D call. The CDR3 has 16 amino acids. Germline V gene sequence: CDR1 LNHDA, CDR2 SQIVND (reference sequence). Trimming took 1 base from V and 2 from J, leaving 11 bases between them. The CDR3 protein is CASSIVGVINTGELFF. The CDR3 DNA reads as TGTGCCAGTAGTATAGTTGGGGTTATTAACACCGGGGAGCTGTTTTTT. Looking up the rest from reference TRBV19 and TRBJ2-2 gives the full variable domain: DGGITQSPKYLFRKEGQNVTLSCEQNLNHDAMYWYRQDPGQGLRLIYYSQIVNDFQKGDIAEGYSVSREKKESFPLTVTSAQKNPTAFYLCASSIVGVINTGELFFGEGSRLTVL.

The rearrangement uses TRBV5-5 and TRBJ1-1; no clear D. The CDR3 covers 13 residues. From germline, CDR1 is SGHKS and CDR2 YYEKEE (reference sequence). V was shortened by 5 bases and J by 6 bases, with 14 bases between the two germline ends. CDR3 DNA: TGTGCCAGCAGTCTTACGGGTCTCGCTGAAGCTTTCTTT. Translation: CASSLTGLAEAFF.

V is TRBV28 and J is TRBJ1-1; TRBD1 agrees at 7 bases. Germline V gene sequence: CDR1 MDHEN, CDR2 SYDVKM. The junction had 8 bases not matched to a gene; V was cut back by 7 bases and J by 3 bases. The CDR3 runs 14 residues. The CDR3: CASTATTGHTEAFF. The CDR3, as DNA: TGTGCCAGCACCGCCACGACAGGGCACACTGAAGCTTTCTTT.

The rearrangement uses TRBV6-5 and TRBJ2-7; 9 bases fit TRBD2. The V and J ends lost 2 bases and 0 bases, in that order; junction bases with no gene match: 5. CDR1 is MNHEY, CDR2 SVGAGI, per germline. The length of the CDR3 is 16 residues. The CDR3 is CASSYTSSGASYEQYF. The DNA for the CDR3 is TGTGCCAGCAGTTACACCTCTAGCGGGGCCTCCTACGAGCAGTACTTC.

The chain links TRBV5-1 to TRBJ2-3; D unclear. This CDR3 has 15 amino acids. Germline CDR1 reads SGHRS; CDR2 reads YFSETQ. The V gene lost 1 base and the J gene lost 0 bases, with 9 bases spanning the gap. In DNA, the CDR3 is TGCGCCAGCAGCTTGAAAGGATTTAGCACAGATACGCAGTATTTT. Its protein product is CASSLKGFSTDTQYF.

The chain couples TRBV6-5 to TRBJ1-4; possibly TRBD1 for D (5 bases). Per the germline V gene, CDR1 is MNHEY and CDR2 is SVGAGI. Deletions cut 8 bases from V and 8 bases from J, with 15 bases between. The CDR3 has 13 amino acids. The CDR3: CASYMDIREKLFF. CDR3 bases: TGTGCCAGCTATATGGACATTCGGGAAAAACTGTTTTTT.

CDR3 region: CASSQDGTDHNYGYTF. The CDR3 bases are TGTGCCAGCAGCCAAGATGGGACAGATCACAACTATGGCTACACCTTC. This rearrangement joins TRBV14 to TRBJ1-2; TRBD1 matches at 7 bases. J was trimmed by 2 bases and V by 0 bases; bases with no gene match: 6. The V gene's germline CDR1 is SGHDN and CDR2 FVKESK. The CDR3 has 16 residues.

The chain has TRBV6-4 and TRBJ2-3; 9 nucleotides match TRBD1. The CDR3 consists of 15 residues. Per germline, CDR1 MRHNA and CDR2 SNTAGT. V shed 5 bases, J shed 2 bases, and the junction held 5 bases outside the gene matches. In DNA, the CDR3 is TGTGCCAGCAGTCCACAGGGGGCCCTCACAGATACGCAGTATTTT. It is translated as CASSPQGALTDTQYF.

Comment on this clone: Other nucleotide sequences from this sample produce the same CDR3. This chain connects TRBV5-1 to TRBJ2-3; 14 bases are shared with TRBD2. This CDR3 is 16 amino acids long. V dropped 4 bases and J dropped 4; count of bases not matched to a gene: 5. Germline lookup yields CDR1 SGHRS and CDR2 YFSETQ. This CDR3 reads CASSTGLAGVADTQYF. The CDR3 nucleotides are TGCGCCAGCAGCACGGGACTAGCGGGAGTGGCAGATACGCAGTATTTT. Together with reference TRBV5-1 and TRBJ2-3, the CDR3 gives the full variable domain: KAGVTQTPRYLIKTRGQQVTLSCSPISGHRSVSWYQQTPGQGLQFLFEYFSETQRNKGNFPGRFSGRQFSNSRSEMNVSTLELGDSALYLCASSTGLAGVADTQYFGPGTRLTVL.

This chain connects TRBV6-1 to TRBJ2-2, with D maybe TRBD2 (7 bases). CDR3 length: 15 amino acids. Trimming took 8 bases from V and 7 from J, leaving 20 bases between them. The germline V gene encodes CDR1 MNHNS and CDR2 SASEGT. The CDR3, as DNA: TGTGCCAGCCTGGCGGGGGCTGGGGCTGGCGGGGAGCTGTTTTTT. Translated, it gives CASLAGAGAGGELFF.

V gene TRBV4-3 combines with J gene TRBJ2-2, with D unclear. V dropped 1 base and J dropped 4 bases, with 4 bases sitting between them. Germline V gene lookup returns CDR1 LGHNA and CDR2 YSLEER. The CDR3 extends over 13 amino acids. The CDR3 region is CASSQARTGELFF. CDR3 sequence (DNA): TGCGCCAGCAGCCAAGCTCGCACCGGGGAGCTGTTTTTT.

The DNA for the CDR3 is TGCGCCAGCAGTACAAACCAGGGGGCAGCTTTCTTT. As protein: CASSTNQGAAFF. The V and J genes are TRBV10-2 and TRBJ1-1; 8 bases are shared with TRBD1. This CDR3 is built from 12 residues. CDR1 is WSHSY, CDR2 SAAADI, per germline. Losses at the gene ends were 5 bases for V and 10 bases for J; bases not matched to a gene: 6.